This is a list of T cell receptor beta chains from one sample in a study of T cells after yellow fever vaccination. Using its own MiXCR run on the 5' RACE reads, TCRdb lists one record per CDR3 protein. This table holds over 150,000 distinct CDR3 sequences, around 7.2% found once. Sequenced here: CD4+ T cells sorted from PBMCs, sampled 5 to 6 days after the first yellow fever vaccination. The receptors were gathered from a man between 18 and 29 years old who received the YFV17D yellow fever vaccine. CDR3s include the opening cysteine and the closing phenylalanine or tryptophan. A D gene is named only where the DNA matches it firmly. Size values are once, few and many counts, or a class for expanded clones, and some rows have none.

clone size	J gene	V gene	D gene	CDR3 DNA	CDR3 protein
many	TRBJ1-1	TRBV9	.	TGTGCCAGCAGCGGACAGGTTATTGGTTTCTTT	CASSGQVIGFF
few	TRBJ1-3	TRBV7-2	.	TGTGCCAGCAGCTCAGGCTGGAACACCATATATTTT	CASSSGWNTIYF
few	TRBJ1-3	TRBV7-2	.	TGTGCCAGCAGCTTAAGAGAACTGAGAAACACCATATATTTT	CASSLRELRNTIYF
.	TRBJ2-5	TRBV5-4	TRBD1	TGTGCCAGCAGCTTGGGGTCGACAGGGTGGAGAGAGACCCAGTACTTC	CASSLGSTGWRETQYF
few	TRBJ2-5	TRBV5-1	TRBD1	TGCGCCAGCAGCCGGGGACAGTGGGGGCCAAGGGACCAGTACTTC	CASSRGQWGPRDQYF
many	TRBJ2-3	TRBV11-3	.	TGTGCCAGCAGCCCGGGACTTGGGGAGGACACAGATACGCAGTATTTT	CASSPGLGEDTDTQYF
many	TRBJ2-7	TRBV20-1	.	TGCAGTGCTAGAGACGCGGGCAGAATCTACGAGCAGTACTTC	CSARDAGRIYEQYF
many	TRBJ2-3	TRBV4-3	.	TGCGCCAGCAGCCAAGTGCTCCTAGAGGGCACAGATACGCAGTATTTT	CASSQVLLEGTDTQYF
many	TRBJ2-3	TRBV12-3/TRBV12-4	.	TGTGCCAGCAGTTTAGAACGTAGCTCCGGGGGCACAGATACGCAGTATTTT	CASSLERSSGGTDTQYF
.	TRBJ2-1	TRBV5-1	TRBD2	TGCGCCAGCAGCCCCGTAGCGGGGTCCTACAATGAGCAGTTCTTC	CASSPVAGSYNEQFF
many	TRBJ1-3	TRBV10-3	.	TGTGCCATCACCGCAAGCCCCCGAAACACCATATATTTT	CAITASPRNTIYF
many	TRBJ2-7	TRBV11-2	TRBD2	TGTGCCAGCAAGGGTAGCGGGGCCTACTACGAGCAGTACTTC	CASKGSGAYYEQYF
.	TRBJ1-1	TRBV5-4	.	TGTGCCAGCAGCTCGACGTGGGGGGGGCACACTGAAGCTTTCTTT	CASSSTWGGHTEAFF
few	TRBJ1-2	TRBV7-2	TRBD1	TGTGCCAGCAGCTTACGGACAGGGAAGATATATGGCTACACCTTC	CASSLRTGKIYGYTF
many	TRBJ2-2	TRBV7-8	.	TGTGCCAGCAAAAAGGGGGACGCGAACACCGGGGAGCTGTTTTTT	CASKKGDANTGELFF
many	TRBJ1-2	TRBV6-2/TRBV6-3	.	TGTGCCAGCACCCCCGACAGGCTGAGGGATGGCTACACCTTC	CASTPDRLRDGYTF
few	TRBJ2-3	TRBV18	TRBD2	TGTGCCAGCTCACCACCTGCGGCGGGGGGCACAGATACGCAGTATTTT	CASSPPAAGGTDTQYF
many	TRBJ2-7	TRBV7-2	.	TGTGCCAGCAGCCCACGGACAGCCTACGAGCAGTACTTC	CASSPRTAYEQYF
many	TRBJ2-1	TRBV24-1	.	TGTGCCACCAGTGATACCAGGTCGGGCAATGAGCAGTTCTTC	CATSDTRSGNEQFF
many	TRBJ1-5	TRBV12-3/TRBV12-4	.	TGTGCCAGCAGTTTAGGGGGTCAGCCCCAGCATTTT	CASSLGGQPQHF
few	TRBJ1-3	TRBV6-1	.	TGTGCCAGCAGTGAAGTAGGGGGAAACACCATATATTTT	CASSEVGGNTIYF
many	TRBJ2-2	TRBV24-1	.	TGTGCCACCAGTCATAACACCGGGGAGCTGTTTTTT	CATSHNTGELFF
.	TRBJ2-1	TRBV12-3/TRBV12-4	.	TGTGCCAGCAGTTTAAAAACGGGCAGCCAAATTAACAATGAGCAGTTCTTC	CASSLKTGSQINNEQFF
many	TRBJ2-2	TRBV20-1	TRBD1	TGCAGTGCTAGGGGACAGTTGAACACCGGGGAGCTGTTTTTT	CSARGQLNTGELFF
many	TRBJ1-5	TRBV5-5	.	TGTGCCAGCAGCTCGGGGGACGGGTCCAATCAGCCCCAGCATTTT	CASSSGDGSNQPQHF
few	TRBJ2-1	TRBV19	.	TGTGCCAGTAGTACCTGGACGGGCAGAGGTGAGCAGTTCTTC	CASSTWTGRGEQFF
.	TRBJ1-2	TRBV5-4	.	TGTGCCAGCAGCTTGGGGAGCAGGGGCGAATATGGCTACACCTTC	CASSLGSRGEYGYTF